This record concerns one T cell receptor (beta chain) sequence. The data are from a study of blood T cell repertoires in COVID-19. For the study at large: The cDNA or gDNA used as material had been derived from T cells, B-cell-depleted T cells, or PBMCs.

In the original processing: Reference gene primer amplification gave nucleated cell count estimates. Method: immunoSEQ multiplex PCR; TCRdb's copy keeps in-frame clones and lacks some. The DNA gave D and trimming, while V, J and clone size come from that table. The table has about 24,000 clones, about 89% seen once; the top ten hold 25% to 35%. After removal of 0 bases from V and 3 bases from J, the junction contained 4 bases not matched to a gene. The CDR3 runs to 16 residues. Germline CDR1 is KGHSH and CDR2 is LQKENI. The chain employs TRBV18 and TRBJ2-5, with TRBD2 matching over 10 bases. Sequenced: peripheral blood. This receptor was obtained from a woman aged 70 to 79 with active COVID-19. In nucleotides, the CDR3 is TGTGCCAGCTCACCACCTCTAGCGGGGGAAAAAGAGACCCAGTACTTC. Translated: CASSPPLAGEKETQYF.